The 13 T cell receptor beta chains below come from one sample, sequenced in a study of blood T cell repertoires in COVID-19. Sequencing was performed with immunoSEQ multiplex PCR; in TCRdb, only in-frame clones are kept and a portion is missing. This sample has around 210,000 clones, with about three quarters found just once. Sequences were obtained from peripheral blood. These receptors originate from a woman in her 70s with acute or convalescent COVID-19.

This clone was counted a few times. The chain joins TRBV19 to TRBJ1-5; the match to TRBD1 covers 7 bases. Germline-derived CDR1 and CDR2 are LNHDA and SQIVND (reference sequence). Unmatched junction bases numbered 5, after V lost 7 bases and J lost 5 bases. CDR3 length equals 13 residues. The CDR3: CASKGTAHQPQHF. In DNA, the CDR3 is TGTGCCAGTAAAGGGACAGCTCATCAGCCCCAGCATTTT.

This chain links TRBV6-5 with TRBJ1-1, with 8 bases fitting TRBD1. Unmatched junction bases numbered 3, after V lost 5 bases and J lost 10 bases. There are 11 residues in the CDR3. The germline V gene has CDR1 MNHEY and CDR2 SVGAGI. CDR3 nucleotides: TGTGCCAGCAGTCAGGGGGCCCGAGCTTTCTTT. Encoded protein: CASSQGARAFF.

This clone was seen once. This rearrangement joins TRBV7-9 to TRBJ2-1, with 9 bases matching TRBD2. V was pared by 5 bases and J by 6 bases, with 8 bases of the junction left unmatched. The V gene's germline CDR1 is SEHNR and CDR2 FQNEAQ (reference sequence). The CDR3 contains 15 residues. DNA for the CDR3: TGTGCCAGCAGCCCTCCGGGACTAGCTCTCAATGAGCAGTTCTTC. Its protein product is CASSPPGLALNEQFF. Full variable domain (missing parts from reference TRBV7-9 and TRBJ2-1): DTGVSQNPRHKITKRGQNVTFRCDPISEHNRLYWYRQTLGQGPEFLTYFQNEAQLEKSRLLSDRFSAERPKGSFSTLEIQRTEQGDSAMYLCASSPPGLALNEQFFGPGTRLTVL.

This clone was recorded many times. The chain carries TRBV28 and TRBJ2-4; the D gene is possibly TRBD2 (6 bases). This CDR3 region has 16 residues. The germline V and J ends were trimmed by 5 bases and 3 bases, with 17 bases remaining between them. Per germline, CDR1 MDHEN and CDR2 SYDVKM. This CDR3 is CASSTTGGAGKNIQYF. The CDR3 DNA reads as TGTGCCAGCAGTACAACAGGCGGGGCCGGCAAAAACATTCAGTACTTC.

This clone appeared once. The gene calls are TRBV5-1 and TRBJ1-5; weak D call: TRBD1 (6 bases). V was pared by 3 bases and J by 0 bases, with 10 bases between. Germline CDR1 is SGHRS and CDR2 is YFSETQ. The CDR3 sequence is 15 residues long. CDR3 region: CASSSEGGSNQPQHF. The CDR3 bases are TGCGCCAGCAGCTCGGAAGGGGGTAGCAATCAGCCCCAGCATTTT.

The chain carries TRBV28 and TRBJ2-1; maybe TRBD2 (7 bases). V lost 10 bases, J lost 3 bases, and 13 bases lay in between. The CDR3 length is 13 residues. CDR1 is MDHEN, CDR2 SYDVKM, per germline. The CDR3 region is CATEGGRYNEQFF. Written as DNA, the CDR3 is TGTGCCACCGAGGGGGGGCGCTACAATGAGCAGTTCTTC.

This clone was seen only once. The rearrangement links TRBV19 to TRBJ1-4, with 9 bases matching TRBD1. V shed 5 bases and J 8 bases; nucleotides not matched to a gene: 9. The germline gives CDR1 LNHDA, CDR2 SQIVND (reference sequence). The CDR3 is made up of 15 amino acids. CDR3 DNA: TGTGCCAGTAGTTCGGTCGGGACAGGGCGGGAAAAACTGTTTTTT. It codes for CASSSVGTGREKLFF.

As DNA, the CDR3 is TGTGCCAACCAGGTCCAGGGAGGCACTGAAGCTTTCTTT. Its protein product is CANQVQGGTEAFF. The chain carries TRBV11-2 and TRBJ1-1; D might be TRBD1 (5 bases). This CDR3 is 13 amino acids long. Germline values: CDR1 SGHAT, CDR2 FQNNGV. V dropped 10 bases and J dropped 4 bases, with 16 bases sitting between them. The full variable domain, in which reference TRBV11-2 and TRBJ1-1 provide the parts outside the CDR3, is EAGVAQSPRYKIIEKRQSVAFWCNPISGHATLYWYQQILGQGPKLLIQFQNNGVVDDSQLPKDRFSAERLKGVDSTLKIQPAKLEDSAVYLCANQVQGGTEAFFGQGTRLTVV.

The genes are TRBV5-4 and TRBJ2-2; the match to TRBD2 covers 15 bases. Germline assignment: CDR1 SGHNT and CDR2 YYREEE (reference sequence). CDR3 length: 18 amino acids. Losses at the gene ends were 4 bases for V and 5 bases for J; bases not matched to a gene: 9. CDR3 DNA sequence: TGTGCCAGCAGCGAGGCGGGACTAGCGGGAGGTAGGACCGGGGAGCTGTTTTTT. Its protein is CASSEAGLAGGRTGELFF.

The rearrangement joins TRBV15 to TRBJ1-5; weak D call: TRBD1 (6 bases). Germline V CDR1 and CDR2: LNHNV, YYDKDF (reference sequence). Trimming shortened V by 3 bases and J by 2 bases, and 14 bases separated the two germline ends. The CDR3 loop spans 16 amino acids. The CDR3 here is CATSSQGSRGNQPQHF. The CDR3 DNA reads TGTGCCACCAGCAGTCAGGGGAGCCGGGGCAATCAGCCCCAGCATTTT.

This clone is a singleton in its sample. The chain uses TRBV7-8 and TRBJ1-2; tentative D call: TRBD1 (5 bases). The CDR3 extends over 14 amino acids. V shed 1 base and J shed 0 bases, with 6 bases lying between them. The germline gives CDR1 SGHVS, CDR2 FQNEAQ. The CDR3 sequence: CASSLEGTNYGYTF. The CDR3 DNA sequence: TGTGCCAGCAGCTTAGAGGGGACTAACTATGGCTACACCTTC.

The CDR3 here is CASRQGAPYEQYF. For the CDR3, the DNA is TGCGCCAGCAGACAGGGGGCGCCGTACGAGCAGTACTTC. V is TRBV10-1 and J is TRBJ2-7, with 9 bases matching TRBD1. V shed 6 bases, J shed 4 bases, and the junction held 4 bases outside the gene matches. Germline assignment: CDR1 WNHNN and CDR2 SYGVQD (reference sequence). CDR3 length: 13 amino acids.

This chain connects TRBV20-1 to TRBJ1-2; TRBD1 agrees at 9 bases. The CDR3 runs to 13 residues. V shed 3 bases and J 5 bases; nucleotides not matched to a gene: 4. Germline assignment: CDR1 DFQATT and CDR2 SNEGSKA (reference sequence). Here the CDR3 DNA reads TGCAGTGCTAGTGACAGGGGGGTGTATGGCTACACCTTC. Translated, it gives CSASDRGVYGYTF.